This passage covers 26 T cell receptor beta chains from one sample sequenced in a study of Ad26.COV2.S vaccination and SARS-CoV-2 variants. Regarding treatment: roughly 20 received Ad26.COV2.S at low or high dose, single or two shots; 5 received placebo; per-sample allocation not given. The samples date from day 63 after the first vaccine or placebo injection. Profiled with immunoSEQ multiplex PCR; TCRdb holds only in-frame clones, not every one. The table lists more than 300,000 clones, around four fifths of them singletons. Source: peripheral blood, taken in a trial of Ad26.COV2.S vaccine versus placebo. These receptors were obtained from a person between 18 and 59 years old who received the Ad26.COV2.S COVID-19 vaccine or a placebo.

Concerning this clone: The identical CDR3 is also encoded by other nucleotide sequences in the sample. The chain combines TRBV9 with TRBJ2-5; D unclear. The ends were cut back, 2 bases at V and 1 base at J, with 6 bases in the middle. Germline CDR1 SGDLS, CDR2 YYNGEE. The CDR3 is 13 amino acids. The DNA for the CDR3 is TGTGCCAGCAGCGTGGCCGTCCAAGAGACCCAGTACTTC. Its translation is CASSVAVQETQYF.

The rearrangement links TRBV12-5 to TRBJ1-2, with D perhaps matching TRBD1 (5 bases). This CDR3 region has 15 residues. Germline CDR1 is LGHNT and CDR2 is FRNRAP. The V gene lost 2 bases and the J gene lost 5 bases, with 15 bases spanning the gap. CDR3: CASGLTSGGSYGYTF. The DNA of the CDR3 is TGTGCTAGTGGTTTGACCTCCGGGGGATCATATGGCTACACCTTC.

As for this clone: The sample contains more than one DNA sequence encoding this CDR3. This sequence joins TRBV4-1 and TRBJ2-7, with D tentatively TRBD1 (5 bases). This CDR3 has 13 amino acids. Trimming cost V 4 bases and J 0 bases, with 7 bases left between them. The germline CDR1 and CDR2 sequences are MGHRA and YSYEKL. CDR3 nucleotides: TGCGCCAGCAGCCGTGACAGCTCCTACGAGCAGTACTTC. This encodes CASSRDSSYEQYF.

V usage is TRBV18 and J usage is TRBJ1-1; 8 nucleotides agree with TRBD1. The CDR3 is 16 residues long. The J segment lost 1 base and the V segment lost 2 bases, leaving 6 bases of the junction unmatched. The germline V gene has CDR1 KGHSH and CDR2 LQKENI. The CDR3 spells CASSPSQGQANTEAFF. As DNA, the CDR3 is TGTGCCAGCTCACCAAGTCAGGGACAGGCGAACACTGAAGCTTTCTTT.

V is TRBV6-5 and J is TRBJ2-2, with D tentatively TRBD1 or TRBD2 (6 bases each). The CDR3 has 15 residues. V was trimmed by 6 bases and J by 4 bases, leaving 15 bases between them. Looked up from germline, CDR1 is MNHEY and CDR2 is SVGAGI. CDR3 loop: CASSRLGGGTGELFF. CDR3 coding DNA: TGTGCCAGCAGCCGCTTGGGGGGCGGCACCGGGGAGCTGTTTTTT.

J is TRBJ2-2 and V is TRBV7-9, with D hard to call. The CDR3 totals 15 residues. Trimming left V 4 bases short and J 5 bases short, with 14 bases between. The germline V gene has CDR1 SEHNR and CDR2 FQNEAQ (reference sequence). The CDR3 region has the DNA TGTGCCAGCAGCTCTCCGAAGGTGAAGACCGGGGAGCTGTTTTTT. Protein: CASSSPKVKTGELFF.

CDR3 sequence (DNA): TGTGCCAGCTCACCACAGCGGGGGGTGACTAATGAAAAACTGTTTTTT. As protein: CASSPQRGVTNEKLFF. The V gene is TRBV18, the J gene TRBJ1-4, with a weak D call TRBD1 (5 bases). This CDR3 is 16 amino acids long. The germline V and J ends were trimmed by 1 base and 2 bases, with 11 bases remaining between them. Per germline, CDR1 KGHSH and CDR2 LQKENI.

This chain links TRBV6-5 with TRBJ2-1; possible D gene TRBD2, 5 bases. Trimming removed 6 bases from V and 8 bases from J, with 11 bases in between. This CDR3 is built from 12 residues. The V gene's germline CDR1 is MNHEY and CDR2 SVGAGI. The CDR3 loop reads CASSRGYDEQFF. CDR3 DNA: TGTGCCAGCAGCCGCGGGTATGATGAGCAGTTCTTC.

The rearrangement uses TRBV7-2 and TRBJ1-4; 7 bases are a match to TRBD1. Germline V gives CDR1 SGHTA, CDR2 FQGNSA. The CDR3 spans 15 residues. V gave up 2 bases and J gave up 5 bases; unmatched junction bases: 5. This chain's CDR3 is CASSLRGQPNEKLFF. In DNA form, the CDR3 reads TGTGCCAGCAGCTTAAGGGGGCAGCCGAATGAAAAACTGTTTTTT. Full variable domain (missing parts from reference TRBV7-2 and TRBJ1-4): GAGVSQSPSNKVTEKGKDVELRCDPISGHTALYWYRQSLGQGLEFLIYFQGNSAPDKSGLPSDRFSAERTGGSVSTLTIQRTQQEDSAVYLCASSLRGQPNEKLFFGSGTQLSVL.

The rearrangement uses TRBV11-3 and TRBJ2-7; tentative D call: TRBD1 (5 bases). This CDR3 contains 14 residues. Germline V gives CDR1 SGHNT, CDR2 YENEEA. The V end was cut by 1 base, the J end by 2 bases, with 9 bases between. The CDR3 protein is CASSLGDSAYEQYF. CDR3 bases: TGTGCCAGCAGCTTAGGAGACAGTGCCTACGAGCAGTACTTC.

The gene calls are TRBV28 and TRBJ1-5, with D perhaps matching TRBD1 (5 bases). The CDR3 has 15 residues. Germline CDR1 is MDHEN and CDR2 is SYDVKM. Trimming stripped 3 bases from V and 3 bases from J, with 12 bases between. CDR3 in DNA: TGTGCCAGCAGTTTTGGTCGGGGGTACAATCAGCCCCAGCATTTT. This encodes CASSFGRGYNQPQHF.

This clone was counted at least ten times. The chain uses TRBV6-1 and TRBJ2-2, with D uncertain. Germline CDR1 reads MNHNS; CDR2 reads SASEGT. Trimming cost V 3 bases and J 1 base, with 12 bases left between them. The CDR3 has 16 amino acids. The CDR3 loop reads CASSDRFWGNTGELFF. CDR3 bases: TGTGCCAGCAGTGACAGGTTCTGGGGGAACACCGGGGAGCTGTTTTTT.

This sequence joins TRBV7-9 and TRBJ1-1, with a weak D call TRBD1 (6 bases). The germline V and J ends were trimmed by 5 bases and 7 bases, with 20 bases remaining between them. The CDR3 length is 15 residues. The germline V gene has CDR1 SEHNR and CDR2 FQNEAQ (reference sequence). In DNA form, the CDR3 reads TGTGCCAGCAGCAACCCCAGTGCCGGGACATTTGAAGCTTTCTTT. Translation gives CASSNPSAGTFEAFF.

This chain joins TRBV4-1 and TRBJ1-4, with TRBD1 as a possible D gene (5 bases). In germline, CDR1 is MGHRA, CDR2 YSYEKL. Trimming took off 1 base at V and 8 bases at J, with 11 bases between the two ends. The CDR3 runs 14 residues. The CDR3 spells CASSQGQRAEKLFF. DNA for the CDR3: TGCGCCAGCAGCCAAGGACAGCGAGCCGAAAAACTGTTTTTT.

V is TRBV6-5 and J is TRBJ1-2; 8 bases align to TRBD1. V dropped 4 bases and J dropped 8; count of bases not matched to a gene: 3. CDR1 and CDR2 (germline): MNHEY, SVGAGI. CDR3 length: 12 residues. This CDR3 reads CASSLDREGYTF. CDR3 nucleotides: TGTGCCAGCAGTTTGGACAGGGAAGGCTACACCTTC.

This clone was counted a few times. The chain couples TRBV7-6 to TRBJ2-5; D perhaps matches TRBD2 (5 bases). Trimming took 6 bases from V and 1 from J, leaving 9 bases between them. Per the germline V gene, CDR1 is SGHVS and CDR2 is FNYEAQ. CDR3 length: 13 residues. DNA for the CDR3: TGTGCCAGCAGAAAGGGAGCCCAAGAGACCCAGTACTTC. Protein product: CASRKGAQETQYF.

The chain carries TRBV4-1 and TRBJ2-1; D unresolved. The CDR3 spans 12 residues. CDR1 and CDR2 from the germline V gene are MGHRA and YSYEKL. The V gene lost 0 bases and the J gene lost 7 bases, with 4 bases spanning the gap. CDR3 bases: TGCGCCAGCAGCCAAGAAGGTAATGAGCAGTTCTTC. This translates into CASSQEGNEQFF.

This chain uses TRBV2 with TRBJ2-5; D remains ambiguous. The CDR3 runs 14 residues. Trimming left V 3 bases short and J 5 bases short, with 13 bases between. Germline loops: CDR1 SNHLY, CDR2 FYNNEI. In nucleotides, the CDR3 is TGTGCCAGCAGTGATCGGAGCGCGTTGGAGACCCAGTACTTC. It encodes CASSDRSALETQYF. The entire variable domain, with the rest obtained from reference TRBV2 and TRBJ2-5, is as follows: EPEVTQTPSHQVTQMGQEVILRCVPISNHLYFYWYRQILGQKVEFLVSFYNNEISEKSEIFDDQFSVERPDGSNFTLKIRSTKLEDSAMYFCASSDRSALETQYFGPGTRLLVL.

The rearrangement links TRBV12-3 or TRBV12-4 to TRBJ1-6, with D perhaps TRBD1 (5 bases). CDR3 length: 12 residues. V was pared by 3 bases and J by 9 bases, with 6 bases between. CDR3 protein: CASSFQGSPLHF. In nucleotides, the CDR3 is TGTGCCAGCAGTTTTCAGGGTTCACCCCTCCACTTT.

This clone was seen a single time. CDR3 bases: TGTGCCAGCAGCCCGGACAGGTCCTCCTACGAGCAGTACTTC. This encodes CASSPDRSSYEQYF. V gene TRBV14 combines with J gene TRBJ2-7, with 7 bases that match TRBD1. CDR1 SGHDN and CDR2 FVKESK come from the germline V gene. V lost 4 bases and J lost 0; bases outside the gene matches: 3. The CDR3 consists of 14 residues.

The V and J genes are TRBV11-2 and TRBJ1-3; unclear D gene. The germline CDR1 and CDR2 sequences are SGHAT and FQNNGV. V was cut by 0 bases and J by 3 bases, with 9 bases left in between. This CDR3 spans 15 amino acids. DNA for the CDR3: TGTGCCAGCAGCTTAGATCTTGTCAGTGGAAACACCATATATTTT. Encoded protein: CASSLDLVSGNTIYF.

The chain employs TRBV6-5 and TRBJ1-5; TRBD1 might be the D (5 bases). Trimming removed 7 bases at V and 1 base at J, with 14 bases between. The germline V gene has CDR1 MNHEY and CDR2 SVGAGI. There are 15 residues in the CDR3. The CDR3 coding sequence is TGTGCCAGCAAAACGGTGGGGGGGAGCAATCAGCCCCAGCATTTT. It codes for CASKTVGGSNQPQHF.

The rearrangement uses TRBV2 and TRBJ1-1; D gene ambiguous. With 7 bases removed from V and 3 bases from J, the gap between germline ends came to 9 bases. The germline CDR1 and CDR2 sequences are SNHLY and FYNNEI. The CDR3 is made up of 12 amino acids. The CDR3 region has the DNA TGTGCCAGCAACCAGAGGGACACTGAAGCTTTCTTT. Its translation is CASNQRDTEAFF.

The CDR3 loop is CASSAADRYGYTF. The CDR3 DNA reads as TGTGCCAGCAGTGCGGCAGACCGTTATGGCTACACCTTC. J is TRBJ1-2 and V is TRBV2; D gene uncertain. V lost 4 bases to trimming and J lost 5 bases, with 11 bases between them. The CDR3 is made up of 13 amino acids. Germline lookup yields CDR1 SNHLY and CDR2 FYNNEI.

The chain uses TRBV2 and TRBJ2-1, with D maybe TRBD1 (5 bases). Germline V lookup: CDR1 SNHLY, CDR2 FYNNEI. The V end was cut by 8 bases, the J end by 5 bases, with 7 bases between. The CDR3 runs to 11 residues. The CDR3 reads CASSTDNEQFF. As DNA, the CDR3 is TGTGCCAGCTCGACAGACAATGAGCAGTTCTTC.

The chain couples TRBV6-5 to TRBJ2-7; 10 positions agree with TRBD1. Germline V lookup: CDR1 MNHEY, CDR2 SVGAGI. With V trimmed by 5 bases and J by 0 bases, 4 bases remained unmatched. This CDR3 region has 15 residues. This CDR3 is CASSLGTGDSYEQYF. The CDR3 nucleotides are TGTGCCAGCAGTCTGGGGACAGGGGACTCCTACGAGCAGTACTTC.